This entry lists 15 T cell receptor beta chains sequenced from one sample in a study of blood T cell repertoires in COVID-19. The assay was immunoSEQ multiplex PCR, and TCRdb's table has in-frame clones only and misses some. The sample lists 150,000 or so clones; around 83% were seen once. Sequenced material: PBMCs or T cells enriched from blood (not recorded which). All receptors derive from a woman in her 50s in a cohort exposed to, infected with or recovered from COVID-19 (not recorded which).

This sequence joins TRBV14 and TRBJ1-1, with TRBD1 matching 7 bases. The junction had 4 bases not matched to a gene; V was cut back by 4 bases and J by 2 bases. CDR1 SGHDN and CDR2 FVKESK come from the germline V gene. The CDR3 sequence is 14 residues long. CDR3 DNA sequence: TGTGCCAGCAGCCCGGGACAGTACAACACTGAAGCTTTCTTT. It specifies CASSPGQYNTEAFF.

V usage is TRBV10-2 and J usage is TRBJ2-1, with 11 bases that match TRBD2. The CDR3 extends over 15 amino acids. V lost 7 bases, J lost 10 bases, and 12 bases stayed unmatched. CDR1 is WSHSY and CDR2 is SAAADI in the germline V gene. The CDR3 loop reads CASNRVAGGHLEQFF. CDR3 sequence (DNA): TGCGCCAGCAACCGAGTAGCGGGAGGGCATTTAGAGCAGTTCTTC.

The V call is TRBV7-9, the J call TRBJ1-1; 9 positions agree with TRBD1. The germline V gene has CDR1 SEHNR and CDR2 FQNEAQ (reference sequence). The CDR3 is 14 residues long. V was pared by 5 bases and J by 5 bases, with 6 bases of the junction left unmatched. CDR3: CASSPGTGTTEAFF. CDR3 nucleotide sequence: TGTGCCAGCAGCCCGGGGACAGGGACTACTGAAGCTTTCTTT.

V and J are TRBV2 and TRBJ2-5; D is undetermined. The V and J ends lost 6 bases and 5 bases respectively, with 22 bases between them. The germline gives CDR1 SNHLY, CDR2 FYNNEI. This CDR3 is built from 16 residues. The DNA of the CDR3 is TGTGCCAGCAGCAAAAAGGAGACCCGGAATCGGGAGACCCAGTACTTC. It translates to CASSKKETRNRETQYF.

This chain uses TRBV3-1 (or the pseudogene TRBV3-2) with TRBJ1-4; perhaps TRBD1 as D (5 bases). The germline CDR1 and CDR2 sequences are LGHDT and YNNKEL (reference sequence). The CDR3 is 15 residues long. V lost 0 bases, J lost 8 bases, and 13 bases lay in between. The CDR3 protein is CASSQDMQGAEKLFF. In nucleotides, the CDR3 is TGTGCCAGCAGCCAAGATATGCAGGGTGCAGAAAAACTGTTTTTT.

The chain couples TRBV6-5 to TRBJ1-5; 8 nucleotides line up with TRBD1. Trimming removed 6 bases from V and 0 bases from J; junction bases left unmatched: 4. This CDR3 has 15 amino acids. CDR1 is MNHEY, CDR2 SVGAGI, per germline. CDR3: CASRDRGYSNQPQHF. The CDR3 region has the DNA TGTGCCAGCAGAGACAGGGGATATAGCAATCAGCCCCAGCATTTT.

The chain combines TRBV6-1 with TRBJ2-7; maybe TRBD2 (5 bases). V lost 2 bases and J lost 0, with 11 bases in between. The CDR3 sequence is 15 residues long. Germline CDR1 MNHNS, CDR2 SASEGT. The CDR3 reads CASSELWESSYEQYF. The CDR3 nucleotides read TGTGCCAGCAGTGAATTGTGGGAGAGCTCCTACGAGCAGTACTTC.

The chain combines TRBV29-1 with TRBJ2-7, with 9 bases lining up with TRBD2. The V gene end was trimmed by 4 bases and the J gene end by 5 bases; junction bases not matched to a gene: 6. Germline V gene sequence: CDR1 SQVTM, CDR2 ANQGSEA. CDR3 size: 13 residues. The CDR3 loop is CSVGDSGRNEQYF. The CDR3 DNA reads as TGCAGCGTTGGAGATAGCGGGAGAAACGAGCAGTACTTC.

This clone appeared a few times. The CDR3 reads CASSGRLAEPLGEQFF. In nucleotides, the CDR3 is TGCGCCAGCAGCGGGAGACTAGCGGAACCCTTGGGGGAGCAGTTCTTC. The chain couples TRBV5-1 to TRBJ2-1, with 9 positions matching TRBD2. In germline, CDR1 is SGHRS, CDR2 YFSETQ. Trimming at V came to 4 bases and at J to 10 bases, leaving 15 bases not matched to a gene. The CDR3 has 16 residues.

The CDR3, as DNA: TGTGCCAGCAGTGAACGAGGACTGCTTGGCTACACCTTC. Translated, it gives CASSERGLLGYTF. The chain joins TRBV6-1 to TRBJ1-2, with D unclear. The germline V gene has CDR1 MNHNS and CDR2 SASEGT. This CDR3 is 13 amino acids long. V dropped 2 bases and J dropped 7 bases, with 11 bases sitting between them.

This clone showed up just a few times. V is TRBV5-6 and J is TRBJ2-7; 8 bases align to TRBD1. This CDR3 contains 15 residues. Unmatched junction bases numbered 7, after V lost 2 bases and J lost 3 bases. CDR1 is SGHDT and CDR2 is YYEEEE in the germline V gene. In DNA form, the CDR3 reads TGTGCCAGCAGCTTCCAGGGGGCGGGTGGCTACGAGCAGTACTTC. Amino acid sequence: CASSFQGAGGYEQYF.

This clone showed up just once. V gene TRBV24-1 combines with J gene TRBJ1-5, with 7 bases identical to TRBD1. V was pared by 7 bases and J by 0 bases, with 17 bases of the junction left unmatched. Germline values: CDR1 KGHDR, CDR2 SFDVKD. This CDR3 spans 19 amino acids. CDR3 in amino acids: CATRDATPGQKYSNQPQHF. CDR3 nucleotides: TGTGCCACCAGAGATGCTACACCGGGACAGAAGTATAGCAATCAGCCCCAGCATTTT.

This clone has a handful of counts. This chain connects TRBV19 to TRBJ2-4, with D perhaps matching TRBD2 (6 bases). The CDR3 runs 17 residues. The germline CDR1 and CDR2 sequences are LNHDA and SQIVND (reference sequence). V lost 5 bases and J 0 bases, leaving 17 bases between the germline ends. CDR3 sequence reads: CASSPIRVEGAKNIQYF. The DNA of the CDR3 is TGTGCCAGTAGTCCAATTCGGGTGGAGGGAGCCAAAAACATTCAGTACTTC.

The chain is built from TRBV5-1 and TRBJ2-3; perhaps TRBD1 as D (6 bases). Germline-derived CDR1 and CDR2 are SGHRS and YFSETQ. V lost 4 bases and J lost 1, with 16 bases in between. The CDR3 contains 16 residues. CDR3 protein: CASSRDLQGGTDTQYF. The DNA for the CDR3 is TGCGCCAGCAGCCGTGACCTACAGGGCGGCACAGATACGCAGTATTTT. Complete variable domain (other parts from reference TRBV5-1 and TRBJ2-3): KAGVTQTPRYLIKTRGQQVTLSCSPISGHRSVSWYQQTPGQGLQFLFEYFSETQRNKGNFPGRFSGRQFSNSRSEMNVSTLELGDSALYLCASSRDLQGGTDTQYFGPGTRLTVL.

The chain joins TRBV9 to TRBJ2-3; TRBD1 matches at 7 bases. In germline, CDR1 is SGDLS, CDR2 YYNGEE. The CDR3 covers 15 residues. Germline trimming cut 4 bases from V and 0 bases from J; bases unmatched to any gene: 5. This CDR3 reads CASSSSGQSTDTQYF. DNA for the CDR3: TGTGCCAGCAGCTCTTCGGGACAGAGCACAGATACGCAGTATTTT.